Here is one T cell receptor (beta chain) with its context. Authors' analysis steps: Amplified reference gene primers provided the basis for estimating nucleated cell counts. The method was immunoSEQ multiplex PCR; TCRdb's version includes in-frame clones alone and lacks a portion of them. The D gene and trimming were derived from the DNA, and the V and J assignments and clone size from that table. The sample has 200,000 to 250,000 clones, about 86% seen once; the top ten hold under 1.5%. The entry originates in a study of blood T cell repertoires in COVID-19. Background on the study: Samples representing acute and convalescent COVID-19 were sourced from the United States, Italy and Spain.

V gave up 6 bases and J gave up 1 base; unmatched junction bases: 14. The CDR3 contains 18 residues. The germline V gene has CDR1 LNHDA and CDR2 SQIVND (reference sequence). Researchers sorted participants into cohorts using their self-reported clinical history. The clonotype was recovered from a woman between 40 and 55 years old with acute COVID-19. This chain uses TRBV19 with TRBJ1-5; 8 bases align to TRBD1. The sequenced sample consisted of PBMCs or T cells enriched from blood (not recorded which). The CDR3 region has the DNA TGTGCCAGTAGAGAACCCTTAAGGACAGGGACGAGCAATCAGCCCCAGCATTTT. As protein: CASREPLRTGTSNQPQHF.